This T cell receptor (beta chain) appears in the sequencing data of a study of regulatory T cells in long-lasting Graves disease. Whole-study results and caveats: Persistent patients shared more public clonotypes (2,741) than new patients (approximately 1,000). Persistent Graves' patients showed a TCR diversity that was lower than that of newly diagnosed ones. Analyses excluded thyroid tissue, covering peripheral blood alone.

Building the TCR beta libraries relied on iRepertoire HTBI primers, and CDR3 regions underwent Arm-PCR. Original data processing: Among the samples, 60 to 65 TRBV and 14 TRBJ segments were identified. One entry per CDR3 protein results from TCRdb running MiXCR on the multiplex PCR reads. What appears here as the V and J calls and clone size reflects TCRdb's work, not the paper's. Among 400,000 to 500,000 distinct CDR3 sequences listed, roughly 21% were seen once. In this sample, this clonotype turned up many times. The antigen remains unidentified. The CDR3 loop spans 14 amino acids. Germline-derived CDR1 and CDR2 are MDHEN and SYDVKM. V lost 8 bases, J lost 2 bases, and 8 bases stayed unmatched. The time point denotes: persistent/refractory GD, antithyroid drugs over 5 years with positive TRAb. PBMCs were the source of the RNA used for TCR sequencing.

The starting material was peripheral blood mononuclear cells (PBMCs), obtained when the disease was refractory, from a patient treated with antithyroid drugs. The V call is TRBV28, the J call TRBJ2-7, with 8 bases fitting TRBD1. The receptor's source is a female donor with Graves disease. The CDR3 region is CASRGTGHAYEQYF. Here the CDR3 DNA reads TGTGCCAGCCGGGGGACAGGTCATGCCTACGAGCAGTACTTC.